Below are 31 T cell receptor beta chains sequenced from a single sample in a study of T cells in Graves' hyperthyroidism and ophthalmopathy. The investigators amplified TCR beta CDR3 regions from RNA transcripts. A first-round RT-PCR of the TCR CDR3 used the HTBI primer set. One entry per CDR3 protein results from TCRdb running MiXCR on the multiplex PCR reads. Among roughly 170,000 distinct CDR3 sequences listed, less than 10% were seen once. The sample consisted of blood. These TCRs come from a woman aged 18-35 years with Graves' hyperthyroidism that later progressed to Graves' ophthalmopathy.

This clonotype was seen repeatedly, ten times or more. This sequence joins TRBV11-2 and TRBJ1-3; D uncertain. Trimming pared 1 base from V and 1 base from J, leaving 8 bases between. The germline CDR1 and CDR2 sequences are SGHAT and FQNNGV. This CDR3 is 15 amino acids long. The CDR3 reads CASSLGYRSGNTIYF. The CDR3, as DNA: TGTGCCAGCAGCTTAGGGTACAGATCTGGAAACACCATATATTTT.

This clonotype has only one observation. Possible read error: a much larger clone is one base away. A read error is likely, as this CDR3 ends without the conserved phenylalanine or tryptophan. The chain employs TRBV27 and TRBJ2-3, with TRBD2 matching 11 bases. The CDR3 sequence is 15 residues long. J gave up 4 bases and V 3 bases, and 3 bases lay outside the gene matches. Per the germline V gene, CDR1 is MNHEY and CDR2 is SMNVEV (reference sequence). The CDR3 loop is CASSLTSGKADTQYL. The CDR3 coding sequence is TGTGCCAGCAGTTTGACTAGCGGGAAGGCAGATACGCAGTATCTT.

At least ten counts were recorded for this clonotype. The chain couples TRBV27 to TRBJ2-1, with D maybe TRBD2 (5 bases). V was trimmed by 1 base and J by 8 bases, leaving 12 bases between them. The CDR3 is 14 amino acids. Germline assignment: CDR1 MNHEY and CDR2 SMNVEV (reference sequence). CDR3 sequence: CASSLFLATDEQFF. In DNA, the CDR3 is TGTGCCAGCAGTTTATTTCTAGCAACAGATGAGCAGTTCTTC.

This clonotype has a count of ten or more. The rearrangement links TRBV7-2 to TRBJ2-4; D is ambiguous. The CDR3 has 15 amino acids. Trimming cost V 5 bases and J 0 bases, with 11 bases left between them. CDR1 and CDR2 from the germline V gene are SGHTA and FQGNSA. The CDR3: CASSQQGLAKNIQYF. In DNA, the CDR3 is TGTGCCAGCAGCCAACAAGGGCTAGCCAAAAACATTCAGTACTTC.

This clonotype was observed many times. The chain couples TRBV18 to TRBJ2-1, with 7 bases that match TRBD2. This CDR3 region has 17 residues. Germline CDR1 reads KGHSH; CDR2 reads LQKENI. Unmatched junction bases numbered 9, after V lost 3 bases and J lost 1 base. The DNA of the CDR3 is TGTGCCAGCTCACCCGCTTATCGGGGAGGGTCCTACAATGAGCAGTTCTTC. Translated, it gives CASSPAYRGGSYNEQFF.

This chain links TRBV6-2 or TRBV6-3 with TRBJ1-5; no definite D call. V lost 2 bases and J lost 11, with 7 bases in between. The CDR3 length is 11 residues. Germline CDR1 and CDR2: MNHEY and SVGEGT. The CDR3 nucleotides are TGTGCCAGCAGTTACGGCAGGACCCAGCATTTT. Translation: CASSYGRTQHF.

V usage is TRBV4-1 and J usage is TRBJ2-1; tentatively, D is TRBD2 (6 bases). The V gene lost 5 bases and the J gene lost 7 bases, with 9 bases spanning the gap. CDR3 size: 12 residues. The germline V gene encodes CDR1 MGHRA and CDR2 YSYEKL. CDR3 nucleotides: TGCGCCAGCAGCTTACGGGGGAATGAGCAGTTCTTC. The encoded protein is CASSLRGNEQFF.

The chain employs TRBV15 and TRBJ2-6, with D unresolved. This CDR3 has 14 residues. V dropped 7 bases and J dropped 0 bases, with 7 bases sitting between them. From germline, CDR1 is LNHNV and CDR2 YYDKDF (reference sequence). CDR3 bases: TGTGCCACCATGGATTCCTCTGGGGCCAACGTCCTGACTTTC. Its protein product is CATMDSSGANVLTF.

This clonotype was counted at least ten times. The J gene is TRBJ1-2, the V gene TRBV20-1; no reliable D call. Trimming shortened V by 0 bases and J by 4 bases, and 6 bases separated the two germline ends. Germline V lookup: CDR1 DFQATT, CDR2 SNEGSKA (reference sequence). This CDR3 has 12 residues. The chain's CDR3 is CSARERAYGYTF. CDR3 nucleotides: TGCAGTGCTAGAGAGAGGGCCTATGGCTACACCTTC.

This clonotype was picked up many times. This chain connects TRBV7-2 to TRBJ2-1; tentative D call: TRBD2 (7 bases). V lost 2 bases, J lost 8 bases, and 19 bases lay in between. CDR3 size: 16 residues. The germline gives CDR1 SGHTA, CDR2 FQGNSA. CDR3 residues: CASSLLGGVKGHEQFF. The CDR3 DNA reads TGTGCCAGCAGCTTACTAGGGGGGGTGAAGGGCCATGAGCAGTTCTTC.

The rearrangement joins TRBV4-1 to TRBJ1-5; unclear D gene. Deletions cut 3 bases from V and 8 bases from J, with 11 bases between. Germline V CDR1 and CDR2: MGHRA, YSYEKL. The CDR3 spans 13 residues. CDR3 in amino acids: CASSQHNREPQHF. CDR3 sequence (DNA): TGCGCCAGCAGCCAGCATAATAGGGAGCCCCAGCATTTT.

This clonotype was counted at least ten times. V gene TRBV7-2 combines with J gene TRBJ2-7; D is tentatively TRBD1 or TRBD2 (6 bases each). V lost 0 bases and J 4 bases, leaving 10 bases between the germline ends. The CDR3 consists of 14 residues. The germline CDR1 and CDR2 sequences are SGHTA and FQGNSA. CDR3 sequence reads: CASSLAGGRYEQYF. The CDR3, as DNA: TGTGCCAGCAGCTTAGCAGGGGGGAGATACGAGCAGTACTTC.

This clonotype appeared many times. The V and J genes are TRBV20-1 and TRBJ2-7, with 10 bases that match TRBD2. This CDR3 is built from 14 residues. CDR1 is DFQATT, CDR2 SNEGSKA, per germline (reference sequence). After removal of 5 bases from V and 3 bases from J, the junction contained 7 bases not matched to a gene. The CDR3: CSAPPSGRNYEQYF. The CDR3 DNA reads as TGCAGTGCTCCTCCTAGCGGGAGAAACTACGAGCAGTACTTC.

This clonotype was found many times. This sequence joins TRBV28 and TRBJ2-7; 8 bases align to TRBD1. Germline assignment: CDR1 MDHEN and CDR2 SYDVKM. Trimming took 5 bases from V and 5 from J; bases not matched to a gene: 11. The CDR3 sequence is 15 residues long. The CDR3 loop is CASSVPMGQAHEQYF. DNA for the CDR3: TGTGCCAGCAGTGTACCTATGGGACAGGCCCACGAGCAGTACTTC.

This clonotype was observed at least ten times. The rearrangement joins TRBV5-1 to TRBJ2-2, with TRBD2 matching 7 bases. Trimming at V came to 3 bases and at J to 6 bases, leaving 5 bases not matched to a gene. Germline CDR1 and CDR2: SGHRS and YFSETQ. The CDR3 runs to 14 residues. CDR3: CASSSDGLAGELFF. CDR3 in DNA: TGCGCCAGCAGCTCGGACGGACTAGCCGGGGAGCTGTTTTTT.

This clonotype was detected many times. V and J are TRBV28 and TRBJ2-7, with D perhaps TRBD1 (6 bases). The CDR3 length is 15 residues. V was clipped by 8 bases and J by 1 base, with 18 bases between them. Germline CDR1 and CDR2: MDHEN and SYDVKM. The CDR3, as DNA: TGTGCCAGCCCCCCTCCGAGGCAGGGGTCCTACGAGCAGTACTTC. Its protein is CASPPPRQGSYEQYF.

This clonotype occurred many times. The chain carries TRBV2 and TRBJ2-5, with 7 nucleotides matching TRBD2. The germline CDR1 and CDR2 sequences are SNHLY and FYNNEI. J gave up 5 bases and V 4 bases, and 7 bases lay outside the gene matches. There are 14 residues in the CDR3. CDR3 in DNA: TGTGCCAGCAGTGTAAGACTAGCTTGGGAGACCCAGTACTTC. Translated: CASSVRLAWETQYF. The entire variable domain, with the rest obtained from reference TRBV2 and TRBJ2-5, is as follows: EPEVTQTPSHQVTQMGQEVILRCVPISNHLYFYWYRQILGQKVEFLVSFYNNEISEKSEIFDDQFSVERPDGSNFTLKIRSTKLEDSAMYFCASSVRLAWETQYFGPGTRLLVL.

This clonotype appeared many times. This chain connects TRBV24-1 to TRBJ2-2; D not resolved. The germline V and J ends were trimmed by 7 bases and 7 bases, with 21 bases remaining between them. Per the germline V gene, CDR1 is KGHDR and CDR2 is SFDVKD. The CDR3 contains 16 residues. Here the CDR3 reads CATSGHPDGWGGELFF. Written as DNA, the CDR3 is TGTGCCACCAGCGGTCATCCGGACGGGTGGGGCGGGGAGCTGTTTTTT.

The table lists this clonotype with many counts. The CDR3 sequence: CSARGFRGRGNEQFF. Here the CDR3 DNA reads TGCAGTGCTAGAGGTTTCAGAGGGAGGGGCAATGAGCAGTTCTTC. The chain couples TRBV20-1 to TRBJ2-1; TRBD2 matches 7 bases. The CDR3 totals 15 residues. Germline assignment: CDR1 DFQATT and CDR2 SNEGSKA (reference sequence). The V and J ends lost 1 base and 6 bases, in that order; junction bases with no gene match: 9.

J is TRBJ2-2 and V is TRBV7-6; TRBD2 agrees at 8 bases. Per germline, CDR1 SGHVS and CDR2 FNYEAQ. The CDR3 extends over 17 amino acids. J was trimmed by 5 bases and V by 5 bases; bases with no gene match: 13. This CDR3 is CASSPGAAGGGTGELFF. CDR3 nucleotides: TGTGCCAGCAGCCCAGGGGCTGCGGGAGGAGGGACCGGGGAGCTGTTTTTT.

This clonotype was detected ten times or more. CDR3 protein: CASSESAGEQPQHF. Written as DNA, the CDR3 is TGCGCCAGCAGTGAGTCGGCAGGGGAACAGCCCCAGCATTTT. The chain is built from TRBV10-2 and TRBJ1-5, with D possibly being TRBD1 (6 bases). The length of the CDR3 is 14 residues. V lost 0 bases and J 7 bases, leaving 10 bases between the germline ends. Germline assignment: CDR1 WSHSY and CDR2 SAAADI.

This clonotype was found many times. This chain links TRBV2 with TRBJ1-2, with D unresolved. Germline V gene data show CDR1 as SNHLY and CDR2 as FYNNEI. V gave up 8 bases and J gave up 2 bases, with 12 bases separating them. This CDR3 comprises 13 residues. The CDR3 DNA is TGTGCCAGCTCGGGTACGGTAAACTATGGCTACACCTTC. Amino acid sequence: CASSGTVNYGYTF.

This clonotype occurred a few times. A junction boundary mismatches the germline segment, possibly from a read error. The CDR3 DNA follows: TGTGCCAGCAGCTTAGATGGAGACACCATATATTTT. Translation: CASSLDGDTIYF. The chain carries TRBV7-6 and TRBJ1-3; D remains ambiguous. Germline lookup yields CDR1 SGHVS and CDR2 FNYEAQ. The CDR3 consists of 12 residues.

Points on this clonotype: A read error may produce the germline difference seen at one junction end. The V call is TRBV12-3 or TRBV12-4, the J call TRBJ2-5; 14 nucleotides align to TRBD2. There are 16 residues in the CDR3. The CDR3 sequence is CANSSGLAGARETQYF. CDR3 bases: TGTGCCAACAGTTCGGGACTAGCGGGGGCCAGGGAGACCCAGTACTTC.

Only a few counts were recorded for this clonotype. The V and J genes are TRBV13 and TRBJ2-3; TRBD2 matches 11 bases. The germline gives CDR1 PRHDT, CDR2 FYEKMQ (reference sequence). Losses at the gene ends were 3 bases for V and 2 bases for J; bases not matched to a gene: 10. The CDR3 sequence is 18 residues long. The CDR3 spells CASSFSTTSGGPTDTQYF. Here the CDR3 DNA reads TGTGCCAGCAGCTTCTCCACAACTAGCGGGGGCCCCACAGATACGCAGTATTTT.

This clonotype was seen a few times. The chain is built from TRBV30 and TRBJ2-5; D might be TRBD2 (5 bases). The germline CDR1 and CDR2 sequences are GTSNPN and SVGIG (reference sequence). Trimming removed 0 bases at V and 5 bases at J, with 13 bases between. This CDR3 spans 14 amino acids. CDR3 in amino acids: CAWSVGVSGETQYF. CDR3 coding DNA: TGTGCCTGGAGTGTCGGGGTCTCGGGGGAGACCCAGTACTTC.

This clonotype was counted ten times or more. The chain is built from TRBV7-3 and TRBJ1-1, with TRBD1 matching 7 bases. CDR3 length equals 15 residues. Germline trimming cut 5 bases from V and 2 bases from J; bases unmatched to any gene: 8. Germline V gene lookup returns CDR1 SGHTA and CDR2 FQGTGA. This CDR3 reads CASSPNHRGNTEAFF. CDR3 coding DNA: TGTGCCAGCAGCCCAAACCACAGGGGAAACACTGAAGCTTTCTTT. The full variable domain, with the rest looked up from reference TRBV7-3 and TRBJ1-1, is GAGVSQTPSNKVTEKGKYVELRCDPISGHTALYWYRQSLGQGPEFLIYFQGTGAADDSGLPNDRFFAVRPEGSVSTLKIQRTERGDSAVYLCASSPNHRGNTEAFFGQGTRLTVV.

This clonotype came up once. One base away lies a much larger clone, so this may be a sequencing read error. CDR3 protein: CAGSLNPTGLDTGELFF. As DNA, the CDR3 is TGTGCCGGCAGCCTGAACCCGACAGGGTTAGACACCGGGGAGCTGTTTTTT. V and J are TRBV13 and TRBJ2-2; 7 nucleotides agree with TRBD1. There are 17 residues in the CDR3. The germline V gene encodes CDR1 PRHDT and CDR2 FYEKMQ (reference sequence).

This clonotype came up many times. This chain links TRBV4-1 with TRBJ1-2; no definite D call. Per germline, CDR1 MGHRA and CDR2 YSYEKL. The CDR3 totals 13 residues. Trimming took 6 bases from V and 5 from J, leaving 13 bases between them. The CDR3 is CASRSTGEYGYTF. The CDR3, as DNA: TGCGCCAGCAGATCGACGGGCGAGTATGGCTACACCTTC.

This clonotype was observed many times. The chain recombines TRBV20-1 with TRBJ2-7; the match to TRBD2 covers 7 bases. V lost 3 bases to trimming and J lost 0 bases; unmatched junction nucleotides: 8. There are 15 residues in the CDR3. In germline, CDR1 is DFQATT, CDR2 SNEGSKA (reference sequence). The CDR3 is CSARIQRGSSYEQYF. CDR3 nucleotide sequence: TGCAGTGCTAGGATCCAGCGGGGTAGCTCCTACGAGCAGTACTTC.

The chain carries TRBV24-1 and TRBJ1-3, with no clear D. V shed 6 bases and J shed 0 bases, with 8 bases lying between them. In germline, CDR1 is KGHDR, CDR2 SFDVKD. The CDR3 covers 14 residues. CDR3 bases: TGTGCCACCAGTCCGTCGGACTCTGGAAACACCATATATTTT. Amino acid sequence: CATSPSDSGNTIYF.